This T cell receptor (beta chain) was sequenced during a study of cytomegalovirus exposure and HLA in healthy donors. The CDR3 sequence is 12 residues long. Germline V CDR1 and CDR2: GTSNPN, SVGIG (reference sequence). Trimming left V 2 bases short and J 4 bases short, with 6 bases between. Researchers ran the PCR with 60 Vbeta and 13 Jbeta primers. Profiled with immunoSEQ multiplex PCR; TCRdb holds only in-frame clones, not every one. Of some 140,000 clones in the sample, 70% to 80% were seen once. This rearrangement joins TRBV30 to TRBJ2-1; D gene unclear. The TCR comes from a middle-aged woman in good health and CMV-seronegative. Specimen: PBMCs. DNA of the CDR3: TGTGCCTGGAGTTATAATTACAATGAGCAGTTCTTC. This translates into CAWSYNYNEQFF.